This T cell receptor (beta chain) derives from a study of molecular identifiers for immune sequencing clone quantification. V lost 0 bases, J lost 4 bases, and 5 bases stayed unmatched. Germline CDR1 is MGHRA and CDR2 is YSYEKL. The CDR3 sequence is 15 residues long. Via MiXCR, TCRdb re-called the PCR reads, giving one row per CDR3 protein. Seen here are over 90,000 distinct CDR3 sequences, about 35% observed once, and the top ten hold less than 10%. The CD8+CD4-CCR7+CD45RA+ phenotype defined the sorted naive CD8 T cells. The TCR originated in a human donor in good health. Some libraries in this study had Jurkat cell RNA spiked in. V and J are TRBV4-1 and TRBJ1-2, with 7 nucleotides matching TRBD1. The material sequenced was naive CD8+ T cells from blood, with Jurkat cell RNA spiked in. Subset here: FACS-sorted CD8+CD4-CCR7+CD45RA+ naive T cells. The CDR3 loop reads CASSQEDRLGYGYTF. The CDR3 DNA reads as TGCGCCAGCAGCCAAGAGGACAGGCTGGGCTATGGCTACACCTTC.